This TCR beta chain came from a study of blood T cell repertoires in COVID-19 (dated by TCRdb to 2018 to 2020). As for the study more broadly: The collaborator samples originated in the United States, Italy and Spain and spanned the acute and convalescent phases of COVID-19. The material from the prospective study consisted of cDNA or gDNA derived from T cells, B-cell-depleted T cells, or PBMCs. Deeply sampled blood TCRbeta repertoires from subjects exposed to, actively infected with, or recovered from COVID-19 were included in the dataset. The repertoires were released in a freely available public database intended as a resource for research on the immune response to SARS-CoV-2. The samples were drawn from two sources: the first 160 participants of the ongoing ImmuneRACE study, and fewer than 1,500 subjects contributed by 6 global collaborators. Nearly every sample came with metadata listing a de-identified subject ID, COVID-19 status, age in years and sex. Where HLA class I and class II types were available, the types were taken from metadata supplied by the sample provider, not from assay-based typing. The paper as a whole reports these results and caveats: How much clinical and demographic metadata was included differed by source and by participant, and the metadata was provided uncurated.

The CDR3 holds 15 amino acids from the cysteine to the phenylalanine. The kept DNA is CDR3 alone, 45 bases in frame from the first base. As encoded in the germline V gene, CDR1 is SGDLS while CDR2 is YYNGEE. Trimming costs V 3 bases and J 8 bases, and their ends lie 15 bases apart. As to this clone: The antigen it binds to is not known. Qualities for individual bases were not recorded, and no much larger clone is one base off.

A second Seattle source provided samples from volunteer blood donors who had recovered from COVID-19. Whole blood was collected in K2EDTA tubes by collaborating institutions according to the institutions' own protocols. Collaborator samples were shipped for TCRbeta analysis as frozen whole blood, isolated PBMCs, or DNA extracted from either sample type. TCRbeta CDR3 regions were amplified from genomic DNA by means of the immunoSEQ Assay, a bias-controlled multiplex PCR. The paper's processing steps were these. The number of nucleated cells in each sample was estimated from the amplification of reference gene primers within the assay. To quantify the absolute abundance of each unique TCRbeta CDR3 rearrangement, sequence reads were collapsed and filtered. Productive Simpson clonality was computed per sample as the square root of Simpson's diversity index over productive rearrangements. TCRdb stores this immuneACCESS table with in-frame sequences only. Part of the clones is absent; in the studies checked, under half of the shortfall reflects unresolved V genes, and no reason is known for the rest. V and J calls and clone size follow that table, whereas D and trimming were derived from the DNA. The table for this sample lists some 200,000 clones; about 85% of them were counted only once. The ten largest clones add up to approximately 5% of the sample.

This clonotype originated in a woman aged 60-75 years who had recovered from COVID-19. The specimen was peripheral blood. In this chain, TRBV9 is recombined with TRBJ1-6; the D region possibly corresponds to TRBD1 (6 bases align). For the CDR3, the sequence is CASSDTGLGDSPLHF. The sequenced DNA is TGTGCCAGCAGCGACACAGGGTTGGGGGATTCACCCCTCCACTTT.